One and the same sample provided the 17 T cell receptor beta chains below, sequenced in a study of blood T cell repertoires in COVID-19. The table came from immunoSEQ multiplex PCR; TCRdb's copy has only in-frame clones and leaves some out. The repertoire includes 200,000 to 300,000 clones, about 90% of them detected once, and 3.5% to 4% sits in the top ten. Sequenced material: PBMCs or T cells enriched from blood (not recorded which). The origin of the receptors is a woman aged 30 to 39 with acute COVID-19.

The CDR3 here is CAWSVRGGRNQPQHF. CDR3 nucleotide sequence: TGTGCCTGGAGTGTACGAGGGGGCCGGAATCAGCCCCAGCATTTT. The chain combines TRBV30 with TRBJ1-5; 7 bases line up with TRBD1. Germline-derived CDR1 and CDR2 are GTSNPN and SVGIG (reference sequence). V was pared by 0 bases and J by 4 bases, with 6 bases of the junction left unmatched. This CDR3 contains 15 residues.

CDR3 sequence (DNA): TGTGCCAGCAGCTTGGGCGGGCGCGCGCAGTACTTC. It codes for CASSLGGRAQYF. The chain recombines TRBV5-4 with TRBJ2-7, with D possibly TRBD2 on 5 matching bases. V lost 0 bases to trimming and J lost 9 bases, with 10 bases between them. Germline CDR1 reads SGHNT; CDR2 reads YYREEE (reference sequence). The CDR3 consists of 12 residues.

The genes are TRBV7-2 and TRBJ1-6; D possibly corresponds to TRBD1 (6 bases). Trimming took 5 bases from V and 4 from J, leaving 15 bases between them. The CDR3 length is 16 residues. The germline gives CDR1 SGHTA, CDR2 FQGNSA. DNA of the CDR3: TGTGCCAGCAGCCACCGAGGACAGTATTATAATTCACCCCTCCACTTT. Translated, it gives CASSHRGQYYNSPLHF.

CDR3 DNA sequence: TGCAGCGCGCAGGGGTCCACCGGGGAGCTGTTTTTT. Translating gives CSAQGSTGELFF. This chain connects TRBV29-1 to TRBJ2-2, with a tentative D call TRBD1 (6 bases). Per germline, CDR1 SQVTM and CDR2 ANQGSEA. The CDR3 has 12 residues. V was shortened by 7 bases and J by 4 bases, with 10 bases between the two germline ends.

Only one count was recorded for this clone. The chain has TRBV3-1 (or the pseudogene TRBV3-2) and TRBJ1-1; D unresolved. The length of the CDR3 is 13 residues. Germline V CDR1 and CDR2: LGHDT, YNNKEL (reference sequence). Trimming pared 4 bases from V and 4 bases from J, leaving 10 bases between. CDR3 DNA: TGTGCCAGCAGCCGCCCCAGTGGCACTGAAGCTTTCTTT. Translated, it gives CASSRPSGTEAFF.

The genes are TRBV2 and TRBJ1-1; D gene unclear. V dropped 3 bases and J dropped 1 base, with 12 bases sitting between them. CDR3 length: 15 amino acids. CDR1 and CDR2 from the germline V gene are SNHLY and FYNNEI. Here the CDR3 DNA reads TGTGCCAGCAGTGACCCCAGGTTCAGGAACACTGAAGCTTTCTTT. Translated: CASSDPRFRNTEAFF. Together with reference TRBV2 and TRBJ1-1, the CDR3 gives the full variable domain: EPEVTQTPSHQVTQMGQEVILRCVPISNHLYFYWYRQILGQKVEFLVSFYNNEISEKSEIFDDQFSVERPDGSNFTLKIRSTKLEDSAMYFCASSDPRFRNTEAFFGQGTRLTVV.

The chain uses TRBV7-2 and TRBJ2-5; TRBD2 agrees at 11 bases. This CDR3 region has 14 residues. V shed 3 bases, J shed 5 bases, and the junction held 2 bases outside the gene matches. Germline CDR1 and CDR2: SGHTA and FQGNSA. The CDR3, as DNA: TGTGCCAGCAGCTTTAGCGGGGGGGCGGAGACCCAGTACTTC. It codes for CASSFSGGAETQYF.

The CDR3 reads CASRGRGAAEAFF. The CDR3 bases are TGTGCCAGCAGGGGCCGGGGGGCGGCTGAAGCTTTCTTT. The chain recombines TRBV2 with TRBJ1-1; possibly TRBD1 for D (6 bases). The CDR3 is 13 residues long. Trimming stripped 6 bases from V and 6 bases from J, with 14 bases between. Germline-derived CDR1 and CDR2 are SNHLY and FYNNEI.

V and J are TRBV10-1 and TRBJ2-3; 10 bases map to TRBD2. This CDR3 is built from 16 residues. Germline V gene lookup returns CDR1 WNHNN and CDR2 SYGVQD (reference sequence). J lost 2 bases, V lost 5 bases, and 7 bases had no gene match. CDR3 in DNA: TGCGCCAGCAGTCACCTCACTAGCGGGGCCACAGATACGCAGTATTTT. Translated: CASSHLTSGATDTQYF.

V and J are TRBV15 and TRBJ2-7, with unresolved D. With 3 bases removed from V and 2 bases from J, the gap between germline ends came to 8 bases. The germline V gene has CDR1 LNHNV and CDR2 YYDKDF (reference sequence). The CDR3 runs 13 residues. The CDR3 DNA follows: TGTGCCACCAGCAGCAGCGATACCTACGAGCAGTACTTC. This translates into CATSSSDTYEQYF.

This clone was recorded only once. The chain carries TRBV3-1 (or the pseudogene TRBV3-2) and TRBJ1-4; D is unclear. CDR1 is LGHDT and CDR2 is YNNKEL in the germline V gene (reference sequence). CDR3 length: 16 amino acids. The germline V and J ends were trimmed by 5 bases and 0 bases, with 13 bases remaining between them. CDR3 region: CASSAFWQATNEKLFF. The CDR3 region has the DNA TGTGCCAGCAGCGCTTTCTGGCAGGCAACTAATGAAAAACTGTTTTTT.

The chain links TRBV5-5 to TRBJ2-7; weak D call: TRBD1 (5 bases). The germline V gene encodes CDR1 SGHKS and CDR2 YYEKEE (reference sequence). V lost 0 bases and J 1 base, leaving 17 bases between the germline ends. The CDR3 sequence is 17 residues long. The CDR3 nucleotides are TGTGCCAGCAGCTTGGGGCCCCCAGGGATTCATTCCTACGAGCAGTACTTC. The encoded protein is CASSLGPPGIHSYEQYF.

This rearrangement joins TRBV4-1 to TRBJ1-6; D may be TRBD1 (5 bases). The CDR3 has 15 amino acids. Trimming took 4 bases from V and 9 from J, leaving 16 bases between them. Germline CDR1 and CDR2: MGHRA and YSYEKL. CDR3 nucleotide sequence: TGCGCCAGCAGCCGCATACCCCACGGGGGTTCACCCCTCCACTTT. Translated: CASSRIPHGGSPLHF.

The chain is built from TRBV5-6 and TRBJ1-4; TRBD1 might be the D (5 bases). The germline gives CDR1 SGHDT, CDR2 YYEEEE. This CDR3 comprises 13 residues. Trimming cost V 2 bases and J 3 bases, with 5 bases left between them. The CDR3 is CASSLGANEKLFF. CDR3 in DNA: TGTGCCAGCAGCTTAGGGGCTAATGAAAAACTGTTTTTT.

The rearrangement uses TRBV5-5 and TRBJ1-2; perhaps TRBD1 as D (6 bases). The CDR3 has 16 residues. V gave up 0 bases and J gave up 2 bases, with 14 bases separating them. Germline V gene sequence: CDR1 SGHKS, CDR2 YYEKEE (reference sequence). The CDR3 DNA follows: TGTGCCAGCAGCTTGGTGGGGCAGGGGACAAACTATGGCTACACCTTC. Translating it yields CASSLVGQGTNYGYTF.

The V gene is TRBV10-3, the J gene TRBJ1-5, with D possibly being TRBD1 (6 bases). Germline CDR1 reads ENHRY; CDR2 reads SYGVKD. CDR3 size: 20 residues. With 3 bases removed from V and 5 bases from J, the gap between germline ends came to 29 bases. The CDR3 sequence: CAISDPGGLEELEKYQPQHF. CDR3 coding DNA: TGTGCCATCAGTGACCCCGGGGGGCTAGAAGAATTGGAAAAGTATCAGCCCCAGCATTTT.

In its sample, this clone was seen a few times. J is TRBJ1-3 and V is TRBV7-2; 7 bases fit TRBD1. Trimming took 5 bases from V and 4 from J; bases not matched to a gene: 8. Per the germline V gene, CDR1 is SGHTA and CDR2 is FQGNSA. CDR3 length: 15 amino acids. CDR3: CASSHDDRAGNTIYF. The DNA for the CDR3 is TGTGCCAGCAGCCACGACGACAGGGCCGGAAACACCATATATTTT.